Listed below are T cell receptor beta chains from one sample, sequenced in a study of shared clonotypes between healthy human individuals. Method: immunoSEQ multiplex PCR; TCRdb's copy keeps in-frame clones and lacks some. The data show 950,000 to 1,100,000 clones, around 75% seen once. The specimen was memory CD4+ T cells sorted from blood. These receptors all come from a man aged 18 to 35 in good health. CDR3s include the opening cysteine and the closing phenylalanine or tryptophan. The order of the fields is J gene, clone size, V gene, D gene, CDR3 protein, CDR3 DNA. D genes are given only for firm matches. Clone sizes are given selectively: once, few, many, or a class where the clone is expanded.

>TRBJ2-3|.|TRBV7-9|TRBD2
CASSPGVTSASTDTQYF
TGTGCCAGCAGCCCCGGAGTAACTAGCGCTAGCACAGATACGCAGTATTTT
>TRBJ2-3|.|TRBV11-3|.
CASSRAADTQYF
TGTGCCAGCAGCCGAGCCGCAGATACGCAGTATTTT
>TRBJ2-1|.|TRBV5-1|.
CASSLAGLHSYNEQFF
TGCGCCAGCAGCTTGGCGGGACTCCACTCCTACAATGAGCAGTTCTTC
>TRBJ2-7|few|TRBV11-2|.
CASSLVGGLRYEQYF
TGTGCCAGCAGCTTAGTTGGGGGGCTCCGGTACGAGCAGTACTTC
>TRBJ1-1|few|TRBV6-6|TRBD1
CASSSTGEKAFF
TGTGCCAGCAGTTCGACAGGGGAGAAAGCTTTCTTT
>TRBJ1-6|.|TRBV10-3|TRBD1
CAISGGTANSPLHF
TGTGCCATCAGTGGAGGGACAGCTAATTCACCCCTCCACTTT
>TRBJ2-1|.|TRBV27|TRBD2
CASSRTSGGLYEQFF
TGTGCCAGCAGCCGTACTAGCGGGGGGTTGTATGAGCAGTTCTTC
>TRBJ1-6|.|TRBV18|TRBD1
CASSLTGDYNSPLHF
TGTGCCAGCTCTCTAACAGGGGACTATAATTCACCCCTCCACTTT
>TRBJ1-2|.|TRBV27|TRBD1
CASRRLGTVTNYGYTF
TGTGCCAGCAGACGGCTGGGGACAGTGACTAACTATGGCTACACCTTC
>TRBJ1-4|.|TRBV6-5|.
CASSRQDEKLFF
TGTGCCAGCAGTCGTCAAGATGAAAAACTGTTTTTT
>TRBJ1-1|few|TRBV7-9|.
CASSLGLVLNTEAFF
TGTGCCAGCAGCTTAGGTCTGGTCTTGAACACTGAAGCTTTCTTT
>TRBJ1-1|once|TRBV10-3|.
CAISVGGHGEAFF
TGTGCCATCAGTGTCGGGGGTCACGGTGAAGCTTTCTTT
>TRBJ2-3|.|TRBV5-1|.
CASREVRNTDTQYF
TGCGCCAGCAGGGAGGTCCGCAACACAGATACGCAGTATTTT
>TRBJ2-1|many|TRBV18|TRBD1
CASSPPAGGYNEQFF
TGTGCCAGCTCACCACCGGCAGGGGGTTACAATGAGCAGTTCTTC
>TRBJ2-3|.|TRBV7-2|.
CASSLAGFTDTQYF
TGTGCCAGCAGCTTAGCGGGTTTCACAGATACGCAGTATTTT
>TRBJ1-1|once|TRBV27|TRBD1
CASSLSGQVGTEAFF
TGTGCCAGCAGTTTATCAGGACAGGTAGGCACTGAAGCTTTCTTT
>TRBJ2-3|.|TRBV9|TRBD2
CASSVGGLAGRDTQYF
TGTGCCAGCAGCGTAGGTGGACTAGCGGGAAGGGATACGCAGTATTTT
>TRBJ2-5|.|TRBV11-2|TRBD2
CASSLDWAGGQETQYF
TGTGCCAGCAGCTTAGACTGGGCGGGAGGGCAAGAGACCCAGTACTTC
>TRBJ2-2|.|TRBV2|TRBD1
CASSSTGAPTGELFF
TGTGCCAGCAGTAGTACAGGGGCGCCGACCGGGGAGCTGTTTTTT
>TRBJ2-2|.|TRBV6-1|.
CASSADPRGTANTGELFF
TGTGCCAGCAGTGCGGATCCACGCGGGACAGCGAACACCGGGGAGCTGTTTTTT
>TRBJ2-4|.|TRBV21-1|.
CASSILGPGPKNIQYF
TGTGCCAGCAGCATCCTGGGCCCCGGGCCCAAAAACATTCAGTACTTC
>TRBJ2-5|.|TRBV5-1|.
CASSLARGAQETQYF
TGCGCCAGCAGCTTGGCCCGGGGGGCACAAGAGACCCAGTACTTC
>TRBJ2-5|.|TRBV7-2|TRBD2
CASSPLTGLAGGAQYF
TGTGCCAGCAGCCCTTTGACCGGACTAGCGGGGGGTGCTCAGTACTTC
>TRBJ1-1|once|TRBV20-1|.
CSAKRGTEAFF
TGCAGTGCTAAGCGGGGAACTGAAGCTTTCTTT
>TRBJ1-1|.|TRBV5-1|TRBD1
CASSLGNRGRTEAFF
TGCGCCAGCAGCTTGGGGAACAGGGGGCGGACTGAAGCTTTCTTT
>TRBJ1-4|.|TRBV2|.
CASRQGHEKLFF
TGTGCCAGCAGACAGGGCCATGAAAAACTGTTTTTT
>TRBJ1-1|.|TRBV7-2|.
CASSRREDTEAFF
TGTGCCAGCAGCCGCCGGGAGGACACTGAAGCTTTCTTT
>TRBJ2-1|.|TRBV7-3|.
CASSLDVGGRDEQFF
TGTGCCAGCAGCTTAGACGTCGGGGGCCGGGATGAGCAGTTCTTC
>TRBJ1-2|.|TRBV5-1|.
CASSLEGGANPYGYTF
TGCGCCAGCAGCTTGGAAGGAGGCGCAAATCCCTATGGCTACACCTTC
>TRBJ2-1|.|TRBV5-1|.
CASSSPTSGRSPVNEQFF
TGCGCCAGCAGCTCCCCCACTAGTGGGAGAAGTCCAGTCAATGAGCAGTTCTTC
>TRBJ2-1|few|TRBV7-7|.
CASSLERHNEQFF
TGTGCTAGCAGCTTGGAGCGGCACAATGAGCAGTTCTTC
>TRBJ1-2|.|TRBV2|.
CASRKEGGYGYTF
TGTGCCAGCCGCAAGGAAGGGGGCTATGGCTACACCTTC
>TRBJ1-1|.|TRBV5-6|.
CASSQMDRVEAFF
TGTGCCAGCAGCCAAATGGACAGAGTTGAAGCTTTCTTT
>TRBJ2-5|.|TRBV15|.
CATSRDRVETQYF
TGTGCCACCAGCAGAGACAGGGTAGAGACCCAGTACTTC
>TRBJ2-3|few|TRBV7-9|.
CASTSRLGTSTDTQYF
TGTGCCAGCACCTCGAGACTAGGAACTAGCACAGATACGCAGTATTTT
>TRBJ1-1|.|TRBV5-1|TRBD1
CASSLKTGERTEAFF
TGCGCCAGCAGCTTAAAGACAGGGGAGAGGACTGAAGCTTTCTTT
>TRBJ1-1|.|TRBV5-1|.
CASSLDPGMNTEAFF
TGCGCCAGCAGCTTGGACCCGGGGATGAACACTGAAGCTTTCTTT
>TRBJ2-7|.|TRBV5-1|.
CASSLDLSYEQYF
TGCGCCAGCAGCTTGGACCTATCCTACGAGCAGTACTTC
>TRBJ2-7|.|TRBV5-1|TRBD2
CASSPGLAVSYEQYF
TGCGCCAGCAGCCCGGGACTAGCGGTATCCTACGAGCAGTACTTC
>TRBJ2-1|.|TRBV9|.
CASSEQGRYNEQFF
TGTGCCAGCAGCGAACAGGGACGGTACAATGAGCAGTTCTTC
>TRBJ2-5|.|TRBV9|.
CASSNDGTTKETQYF
TGTGCCAGCAGCAATGACGGGACGACCAAAGAGACCCAGTACTTC
>TRBJ2-3|.|TRBV2|.
CASSENRVTDTQYF
TGTGCCAGCAGTGAGAACAGGGTCACAGATACGCAGTATTTT
>TRBJ2-3|few|TRBV7-9|.
CASTPRGGDTQYF
TGTGCCAGCACCCCTAGGGGCGGGGATACGCAGTATTTT
>TRBJ1-2|few|TRBV28|.
CASIGNYGYTF
TGTGCCAGCATTGGGAACTATGGCTACACCTTC
>TRBJ1-4|once|TRBV5-4|TRBD1
CASSSQSRPGQRVF
TGTGCCAGCAGCTCTCAATCTAGGCCGGGACAGAGGGTTTTT
>TRBJ1-4|.|TRBV6-5|.
CASSSGSKGEKLFF
TGTGCCAGCAGTTCCGGGAGCAAGGGTGAAAAACTGTTTTTT
>TRBJ2-1|.|TRBV4-1|TRBD2
CASSQPGLAGGQTKSYNEQFF
TGCGCCAGCAGCCAACCGGGACTAGCGGGGGGCCAAACCAAATCCTACAATGAGCAGTTCTTC
>TRBJ1-2|.|TRBV4-2|.
CASSQEMVRIQDGYTF
TGTGCCAGCAGCCAAGAGATGGTTAGGATCCAGGATGGCTACACCTTC
>TRBJ2-5|.|TRBV5-6|.
CASSFRGGETQYF
TGTGCCAGCAGCTTCAGGGGTGGAGAGACCCAGTACTTC